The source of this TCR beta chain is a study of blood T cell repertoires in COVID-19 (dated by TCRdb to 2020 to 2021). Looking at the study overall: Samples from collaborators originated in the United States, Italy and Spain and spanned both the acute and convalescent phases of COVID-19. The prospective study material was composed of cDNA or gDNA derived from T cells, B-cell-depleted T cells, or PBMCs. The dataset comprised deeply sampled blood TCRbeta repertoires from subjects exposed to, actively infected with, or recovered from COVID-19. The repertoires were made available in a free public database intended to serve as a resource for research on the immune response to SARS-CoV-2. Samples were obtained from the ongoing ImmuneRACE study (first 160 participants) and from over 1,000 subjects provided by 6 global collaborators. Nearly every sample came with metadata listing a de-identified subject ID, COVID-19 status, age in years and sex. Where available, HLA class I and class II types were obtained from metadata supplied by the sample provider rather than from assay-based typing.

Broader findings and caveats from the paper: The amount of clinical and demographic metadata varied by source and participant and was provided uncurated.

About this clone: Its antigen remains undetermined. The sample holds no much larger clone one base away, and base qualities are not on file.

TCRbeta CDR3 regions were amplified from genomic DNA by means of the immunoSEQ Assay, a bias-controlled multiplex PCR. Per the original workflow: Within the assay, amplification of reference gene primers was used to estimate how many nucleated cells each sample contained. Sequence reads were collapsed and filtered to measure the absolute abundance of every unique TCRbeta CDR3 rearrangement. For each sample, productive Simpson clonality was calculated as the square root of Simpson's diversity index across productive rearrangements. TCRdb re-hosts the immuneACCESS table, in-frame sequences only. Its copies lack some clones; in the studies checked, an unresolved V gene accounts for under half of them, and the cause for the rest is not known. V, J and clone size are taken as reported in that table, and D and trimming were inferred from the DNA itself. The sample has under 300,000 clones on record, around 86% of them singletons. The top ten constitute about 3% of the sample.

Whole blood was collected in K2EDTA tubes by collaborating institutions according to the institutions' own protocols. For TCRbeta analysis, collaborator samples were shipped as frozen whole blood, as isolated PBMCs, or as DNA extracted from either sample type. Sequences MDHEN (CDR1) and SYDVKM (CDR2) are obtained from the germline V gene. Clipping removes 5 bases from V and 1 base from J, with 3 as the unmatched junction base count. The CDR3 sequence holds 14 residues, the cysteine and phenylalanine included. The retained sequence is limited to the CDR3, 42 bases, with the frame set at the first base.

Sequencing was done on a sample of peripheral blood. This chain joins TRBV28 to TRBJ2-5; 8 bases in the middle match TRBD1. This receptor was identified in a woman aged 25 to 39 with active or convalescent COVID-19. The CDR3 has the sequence CASSPGQAQETQYF. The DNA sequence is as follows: TGTGCCAGCAGTCCGGGACAGGCCCAAGAGACCCAGTACTTC.